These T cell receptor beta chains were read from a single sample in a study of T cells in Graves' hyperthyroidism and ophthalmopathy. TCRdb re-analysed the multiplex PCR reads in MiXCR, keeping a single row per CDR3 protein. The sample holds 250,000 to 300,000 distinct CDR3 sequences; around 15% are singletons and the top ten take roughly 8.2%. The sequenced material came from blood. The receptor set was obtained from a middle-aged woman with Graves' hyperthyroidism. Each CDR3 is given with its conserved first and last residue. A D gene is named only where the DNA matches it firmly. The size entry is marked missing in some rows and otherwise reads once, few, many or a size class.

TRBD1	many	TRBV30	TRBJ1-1	CAWSPQGHTEAFF	TGTGCCTGGAGTCCACAGGGGCATACTGAAGCTTTCTTT
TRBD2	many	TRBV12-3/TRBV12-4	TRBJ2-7	CASSQGRTSGNEEQYF	TGTGCCAGCAGTCAGGGGAGGACTAGCGGGAATGAAGAGCAGTACTTC
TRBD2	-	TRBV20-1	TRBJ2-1	CSGTSGSKDEQFF	TGCAGTGGGACTAGCGGGAGTAAAGATGAGCAGTTCTTC
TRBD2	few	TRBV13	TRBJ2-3	CASSPPSGSPTVKYF	TGTGCCAGCAGCCCCCCCAGCGGGAGTCCTACGGTTAAGTATTTT
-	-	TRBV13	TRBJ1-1	CASSLEGSAFF	TGTGCCAGCAGCTTAGAGGGGTCAGCTTTCTTT
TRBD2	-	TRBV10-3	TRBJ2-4	CAISEGTSGTKNIQYF	TGTGCCATCAGTGAGGGGACTAGCGGGACCAAAAACATTCAGTACTTC
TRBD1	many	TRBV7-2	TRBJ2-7	CASSQGDYEQYF	TGTGCCAGCAGCCAGGGGGACTACGAGCAGTACTTC
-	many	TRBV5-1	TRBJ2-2	CASSLGQGIEKLFF	TGCGCCAGCAGCTTGGGTCAGGGGATCGAGAAGCTGTTTTTT
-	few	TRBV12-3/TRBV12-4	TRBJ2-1	CASSESRNEQFF	TGTGCCAGCAGTGAATCCCGCAATGAGCAGTTCTTC
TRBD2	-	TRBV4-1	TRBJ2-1	CASSPSGGSYNEQFF	TGCGCCAGCAGCCCCTCGGGGGGTTCCTACAATGAGCAGTTCTTC
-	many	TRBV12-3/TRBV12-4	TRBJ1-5	CASSPTGGWGNQPQHF	TGTGCCAGCAGTCCTACCGGGGGTTGGGGCAATCAGCCCCAGCATTTT
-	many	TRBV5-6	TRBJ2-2	CASSLVRLRADTGELFF	TGTGCCAGCAGCTTGGTTCGGCTCAGGGCGGACACCGGGGAGCTGTTTTTT
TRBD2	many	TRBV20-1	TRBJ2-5	CSATGTSGLQETQYF	TGCAGTGCAACAGGGACTAGCGGACTCCAAGAGACCCAGTACTTC
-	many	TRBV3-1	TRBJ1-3	CASSIRGSGNTIYF	TGTGCCAGCAGCATTCGAGGGTCTGGAAACACCATATATTTT
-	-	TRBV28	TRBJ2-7	CASFSESSYEQYF	TGTGCCAGCTTCTCCGAGAGCTCCTACGAGCAGTACTTC
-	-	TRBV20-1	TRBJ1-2	CSASPIHNYGYTF	TGCAGTGCTAGTCCTATCCATAACTATGGCTACACCTTC
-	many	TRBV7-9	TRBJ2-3	CASKEGSSTDTQYF	TGTGCCAGCAAGGAGGGTTCTAGCACAGATACGCAGTATTTT
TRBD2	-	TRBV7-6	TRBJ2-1	CASSLSLGLAGVNEQFF	TGTGCCAGCAGCTTATCGCTGGGACTAGCGGGAGTGAATGAGCAGTTCTTC
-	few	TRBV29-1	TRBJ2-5	CSVEGPGFGTQYF	TGCAGCGTTGAAGGGCCCGGGTTCGGGACCCAGTACTTC
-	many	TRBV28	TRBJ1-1	CASSKGQTAAGTEAFF	TGTGCCAGCAGCAAAGGGCAAACGGCTGCGGGCACTGAAGCTTTCTTT
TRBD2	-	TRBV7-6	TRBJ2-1	CASSRGLAGGELLNEQFF	TGTGCCAGCAGCAGAGGACTAGCGGGAGGGGAATTATTGAATGAGCAGTTCTTC
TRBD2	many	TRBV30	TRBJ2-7	CAWRSAGGPYEQYF	TGTGCCTGGAGAAGCGCGGGAGGGCCTTACGAGCAGTACTTC
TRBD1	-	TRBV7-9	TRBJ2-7	CASSPRTGGEHEQYF	TGTGCCAGCAGCCCCCGGACAGGGGGCGAGCACGAGCAGTACTTC
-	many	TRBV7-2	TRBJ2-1	CASTQDSHNEQFF	TGTGCCAGCACCCAAGACAGCCACAATGAGCAGTTCTTC
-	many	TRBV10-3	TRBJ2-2	CAISEGTGELFF	TGTGCCATCAGTGAGGGCACCGGGGAGCTGTTTTTT
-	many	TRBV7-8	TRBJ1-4	CASSFLVEKLFF	TGTGCCAGCAGCTTTCTCGTGGAAAAACTGTTTTTT
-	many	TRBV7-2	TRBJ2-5	CASSTGLVTLDQYF	TGTGCCAGCAGCACTGGACTGGTAACCCTAGACCAGTACTTC
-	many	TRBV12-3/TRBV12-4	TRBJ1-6	CASSLAVGSPLHF	TGTGCCAGCAGTTTAGCCGTGGGTTCACCCCTCCACTTT
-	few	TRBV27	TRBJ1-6	CASSLFGTEYNSPLHF	TGTGCCAGCAGTTTGTTCGGGACCGAATATAATTCACCCCTCCACTTT
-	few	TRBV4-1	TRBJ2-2	CASSHIDLRLDLTGELFF	TGCGCCAGCAGTCACATCGATCTTAGACTAGACTTAACCGGGGAGCTGTTTTTT
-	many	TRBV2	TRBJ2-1	CASSELRDNEQFF	TGTGCCAGCAGTGAATTGCGGGACAATGAGCAGTTCTTC